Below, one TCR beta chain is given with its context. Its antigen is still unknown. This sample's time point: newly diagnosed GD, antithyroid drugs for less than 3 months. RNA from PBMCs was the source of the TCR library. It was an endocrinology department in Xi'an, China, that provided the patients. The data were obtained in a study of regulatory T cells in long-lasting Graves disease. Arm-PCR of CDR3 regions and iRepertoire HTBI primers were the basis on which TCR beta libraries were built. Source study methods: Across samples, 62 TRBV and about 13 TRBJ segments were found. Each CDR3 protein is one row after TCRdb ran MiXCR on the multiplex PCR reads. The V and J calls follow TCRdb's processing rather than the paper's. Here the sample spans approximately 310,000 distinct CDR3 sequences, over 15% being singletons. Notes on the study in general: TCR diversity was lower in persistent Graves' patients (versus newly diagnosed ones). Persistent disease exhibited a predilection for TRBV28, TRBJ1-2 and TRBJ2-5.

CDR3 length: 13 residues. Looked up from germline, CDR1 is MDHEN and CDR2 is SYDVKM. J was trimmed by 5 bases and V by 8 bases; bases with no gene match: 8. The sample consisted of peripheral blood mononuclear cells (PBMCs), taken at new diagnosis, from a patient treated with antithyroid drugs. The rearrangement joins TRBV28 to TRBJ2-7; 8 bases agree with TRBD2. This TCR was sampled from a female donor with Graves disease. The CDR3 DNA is TGTGCCAGCGGCCCGGGGGGGGCGGACGAGCAGTACTTC. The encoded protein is CASGPGGADEQYF.